The 18 T cell receptor beta chains below come from one sample, sequenced in a study of T cell responses to AZD1222 COVID-19 vaccine. Produced via immunoSEQ multiplex PCR; TCRdb's table is partial and in-frame only. The repertoire holds about 83,000 clones, with around 90% as singletons. Sequences were derived from peripheral blood, sampled 28 days after the second AZD1222 dose. These receptors all stem from an adult who received the AZD1222 COVID-19 vaccine.

The chain combines TRBV28 with TRBJ2-1; D gene ambiguous. Looked up from germline, CDR1 is MDHEN and CDR2 is SYDVKM. The CDR3 is 14 residues long. V lost 2 bases to trimming and J lost 3 bases, with 8 bases between them. This CDR3 reads CASSLGRYYNEQFF. Here the CDR3 DNA reads TGTGCCAGCAGTTTAGGACGCTACTACAATGAGCAGTTCTTC. The complete variable domain, with remaining parts taken from reference TRBV28 and TRBJ2-1, reads DVKVTQSSRYLVKRTGEKVFLECVQDMDHENMFWYRQDPGLGLRLIYFSYDVKMKEKGDIPEGYSVSREKKERFSLILESASTNQTSMYLCASSLGRYYNEQFFGPGTRLTVL.

Regarding this clone: A junction end diverges from the germline sequence, so it may reflect a read error. V usage is TRBV6-1 and J usage is TRBJ1-5, with a tentative D call TRBD1 (5 bases). Germline V gives CDR1 MNHNS, CDR2 SASEGT. The CDR3 totals 16 residues. The CDR3, as DNA: TGTGCCAGCTGTGATGCGGAGGGGAGTGGGGAGCAGCCCCAGCATTTT. Protein sequence: CASCDAEGSGEQPQHF.

The chain couples TRBV5-1 to TRBJ1-2; D is possibly TRBD1 (6 bases). Germline values: CDR1 SGHRS, CDR2 YFSETQ. Trimming stripped 4 bases from V and 5 bases from J, with 18 bases between. The CDR3 extends over 15 amino acids. The CDR3 protein is CASSRWTDLTYGYTF. DNA of the CDR3: TGCGCCAGCAGCAGATGGACAGACCTAACGTATGGCTACACCTTC.

The CDR3, as DNA: TGTGCCAGCAGTCGCGCTAGCGGGGCCCAAGAGACCCAGTACTTC. It translates to CASSRASGAQETQYF. The gene calls are TRBV28 and TRBJ2-5; 9 bases agree with TRBD2. The CDR3 has 15 residues. Germline CDR1 is MDHEN and CDR2 is SYDVKM. Losses at the gene ends were 5 bases for V and 1 base for J; bases not matched to a gene: 5.

This clone was counted a single time. The rearrangement joins TRBV30 to TRBJ2-7, with D hard to call. V was shortened by 4 bases and J by 2 bases, with 6 bases between the two germline ends. In germline, CDR1 is GTSNPN, CDR2 SVGIG (reference sequence). The CDR3 covers 11 residues. The CDR3 here is CAWTRAYEQYF. The CDR3 nucleotides are TGTGCCTGGACTAGGGCCTACGAGCAGTACTTC.

The rearrangement joins TRBV16 to TRBJ1-1; D gene unclear. Trimming shortened V by 2 bases and J by 0 bases, and 4 bases separated the two germline ends. This CDR3 is built from 13 residues. Germline CDR1 is KGHSY and CDR2 is FQNENV. The CDR3 bases are TGTGCCAGCAGCCAAGGCTTGAACACTGAAGCTTTCTTT. Its protein is CASSQGLNTEAFF. The complete variable domain, with remaining parts taken from reference TRBV16 and TRBJ1-1, reads GEEVAQTPKHLVRGEGQKAKLYCAPIKGHSYVFWYQQVLKNEFKFLISFQNENVFDETGMPKERFSAKCLPNSPCSLEIQATKLEDSAVYFCASSQGLNTEAFFGQGTRLTVV.

This clone was seen once. The rearrangement links TRBV6-1 to TRBJ2-6, with D possibly matching TRBD2 (6 bases). Germline V gives CDR1 MNHNS, CDR2 SASEGT. Deletions cut 2 bases from V and 3 bases from J, with 8 bases between. The CDR3 loop spans 15 amino acids. The CDR3 coding sequence is TGTGCCAGCAGTGAAACGGGGGATGGGGCCAACGTCCTGACTTTC. Its translation is CASSETGDGANVLTF.

The chain links TRBV28 to TRBJ2-3; 8 bases align to TRBD2. Trimming took 5 bases from V and 10 from J; bases not matched to a gene: 17. This CDR3 comprises 16 residues. CDR1 and CDR2 (germline): MDHEN, SYDVKM. The CDR3 coding sequence is TGTGCCAGCAGTCCCCTGGGACTAGACCAGACCATAGCGCAGTATTTT. Encoded protein: CASSPLGLDQTIAQYF.

The chain links TRBV5-1 to TRBJ2-2; 7 bases fit TRBD1. V lost 4 bases to trimming and J lost 1 base; unmatched junction nucleotides: 4. The germline CDR1 and CDR2 sequences are SGHRS and YFSETQ. The CDR3 has 15 residues. The CDR3 DNA follows: TGCGCCAGCAGCCCCCGGACAGGGAACACCGGGGAGCTGTTTTTT. Its translation: CASSPRTGNTGELFF.

The chain has TRBV5-1 and TRBJ2-3; 15 positions match TRBD2. The CDR3 loop spans 18 amino acids. Germline assignment: CDR1 SGHRS and CDR2 YFSETQ. Germline trimming cut 2 bases from V and 6 bases from J; bases unmatched to any gene: 10. In nucleotides, the CDR3 is TGCGCCAGCAGCTTATCAGGACTAGCGGGAGGGCCGTCTGATACGCAGTATTTT. Translating it yields CASSLSGLAGGPSDTQYF. Combining the CDR3 with reference TRBV5-1 and TRBJ2-3 gives the whole variable domain KAGVTQTPRYLIKTRGQQVTLSCSPISGHRSVSWYQQTPGQGLQFLFEYFSETQRNKGNFPGRFSGRQFSNSRSEMNVSTLELGDSALYLCASSLSGLAGGPSDTQYFGPGTRLTVL.

The chain combines TRBV19 with TRBJ1-5; D perhaps matches TRBD1 (6 bases). Germline V lookup: CDR1 LNHDA, CDR2 SQIVND (reference sequence). The germline V and J ends were trimmed by 5 bases and 4 bases, with 9 bases remaining between them. The CDR3 is 13 amino acids. The CDR3 loop reads CASSSTGNQPQHF. DNA of the CDR3: TGTGCCAGTAGTTCGACAGGAAATCAGCCCCAGCATTTT.

This clone was seen more than once but under ten times. Other DNA sequences in this sample translate to the same CDR3. V usage is TRBV9 and J usage is TRBJ2-3, with D uncertain. The V end was cut by 0 bases, the J end by 6 bases, with 5 bases between. Germline V gene lookup returns CDR1 SGDLS and CDR2 YYNGEE. The CDR3 sequence is 12 residues long. CDR3 nucleotide sequence: TGTGCCAGCAGCGTAGATGCGGATACGCAGTATTTT. Translating gives CASSVDADTQYF.

This chain connects TRBV27 to TRBJ2-1; 7 positions match TRBD1. CDR1 is MNHEY and CDR2 is SMNVEV in the germline V gene (reference sequence). V was clipped by 4 bases and J by 3 bases; unmatched bases: 9. The CDR3 consists of 16 residues. This CDR3 reads CASSSYHRDSYNEQFF. DNA for the CDR3: TGTGCCAGCAGTTCCTACCACCGGGACAGCTACAATGAGCAGTTCTTC.

This clone was counted a single time. The chain's CDR3 is CASSVGHRVNEQFF. The CDR3 nucleotides read TGTGCCAGCAGCGTAGGCCACAGGGTGAATGAGCAGTTCTTC. This chain uses TRBV9 with TRBJ2-1, with TRBD1 as a possible D gene (6 bases). The V and J ends lost 0 bases and 7 bases respectively, with 11 bases between them. The CDR3 runs to 14 residues. CDR1 is SGDLS and CDR2 is YYNGEE in the germline V gene.

The chain recombines TRBV30 with TRBJ2-7, with a weak D call TRBD2 (7 bases). This CDR3 is built from 16 residues. The germline gives CDR1 GTSNPN, CDR2 SVGIG (reference sequence). With 4 bases removed from V and 0 bases from J, the gap between germline ends came to 19 bases. The CDR3 region is CAWNPGGPPHSYEQYF. The CDR3 DNA reads as TGTGCCTGGAATCCGGGGGGCCCCCCCCACTCCTACGAGCAGTACTTC.

This clone was observed a single time. The genes are TRBV19 and TRBJ1-1, with 8 bases fitting TRBD1. Germline V lookup: CDR1 LNHDA, CDR2 SQIVND (reference sequence). There are 13 residues in the CDR3. Trimming cost V 6 bases and J 1 base; bases outside gene matches: 1. DNA for the CDR3: TGTGCCAGTAGGACAGGGGCGAACACTGAAGCTTTCTTT. This translates into CASRTGANTEAFF.

This chain uses TRBV28 with TRBJ2-5, with 8 bases aligning to TRBD2. Germline CDR1 reads MDHEN; CDR2 reads SYDVKM. The V gene end was trimmed by 5 bases and the J gene end by 9 bases; junction bases not matched to a gene: 2. CDR3 length: 11 amino acids. The CDR3 region has the DNA TGTGCCAGCAGTCCCGGGGGGGCCCAGTACTTC. Translation: CASSPGGAQYF.

The J gene is TRBJ2-6, the V gene TRBV4-2; D is undetermined. Per germline, CDR1 LGHNA and CDR2 YNFKEQ. This CDR3 has 13 residues. V was cut by 1 base and J by 4 bases, with 2 bases left in between. CDR3 loop: CASSQAGANVLTF. The DNA of the CDR3 is TGTGCCAGCAGCCAAGCAGGGGCCAACGTCCTGACTTTC.